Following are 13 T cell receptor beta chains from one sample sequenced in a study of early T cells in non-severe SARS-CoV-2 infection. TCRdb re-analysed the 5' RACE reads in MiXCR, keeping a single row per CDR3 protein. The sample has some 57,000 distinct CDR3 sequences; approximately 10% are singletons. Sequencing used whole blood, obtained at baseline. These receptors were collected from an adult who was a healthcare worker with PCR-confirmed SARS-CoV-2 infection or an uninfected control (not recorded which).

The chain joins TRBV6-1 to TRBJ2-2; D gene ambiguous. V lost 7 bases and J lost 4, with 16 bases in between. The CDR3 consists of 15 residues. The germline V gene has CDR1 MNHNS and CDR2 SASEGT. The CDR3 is CASTWRQTLTGELFF. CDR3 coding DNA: TGTGCCAGCACGTGGCGGCAGACCCTCACCGGGGAGCTGTTTTTT.

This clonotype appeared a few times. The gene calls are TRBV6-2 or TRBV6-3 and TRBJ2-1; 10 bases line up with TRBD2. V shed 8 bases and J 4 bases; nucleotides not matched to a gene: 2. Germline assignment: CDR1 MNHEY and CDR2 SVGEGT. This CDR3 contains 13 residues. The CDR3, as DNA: TGTGCCAGCGGGACTAGCGAGTACAATGAGCAGTTCTTC. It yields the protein CASGTSEYNEQFF.

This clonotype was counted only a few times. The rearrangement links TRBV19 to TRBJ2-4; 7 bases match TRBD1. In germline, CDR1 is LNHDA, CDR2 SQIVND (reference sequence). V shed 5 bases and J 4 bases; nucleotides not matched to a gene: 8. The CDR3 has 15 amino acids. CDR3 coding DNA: TGTGCCAGTAGTGGAACAGGGGCCATAAAAAACATTCAGTACTTC. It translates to CASSGTGAIKNIQYF.

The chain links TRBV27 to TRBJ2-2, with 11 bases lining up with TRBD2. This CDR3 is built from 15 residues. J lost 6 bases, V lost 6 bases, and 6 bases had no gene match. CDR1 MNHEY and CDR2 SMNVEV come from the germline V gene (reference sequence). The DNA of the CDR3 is TGTGCCAGCAGCGGACTAGCGGGCCCGGCCGGGGAGCTGTTTTTT. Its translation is CASSGLAGPAGELFF.

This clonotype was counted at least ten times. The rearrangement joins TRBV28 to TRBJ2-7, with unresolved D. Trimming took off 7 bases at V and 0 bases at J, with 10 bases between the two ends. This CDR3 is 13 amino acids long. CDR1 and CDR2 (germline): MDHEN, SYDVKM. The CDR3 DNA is TGTGCCAGCACCCCCTCAAGCTCCTACGAGCAGTACTTC. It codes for CASTPSSSYEQYF.

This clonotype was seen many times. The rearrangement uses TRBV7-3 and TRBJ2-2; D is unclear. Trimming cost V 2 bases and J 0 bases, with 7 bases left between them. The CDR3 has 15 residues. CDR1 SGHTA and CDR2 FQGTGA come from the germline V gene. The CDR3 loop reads CASSLQDANTGELFF. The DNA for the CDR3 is TGTGCCAGCAGCTTACAGGACGCGAACACCGGGGAGCTGTTTTTT.

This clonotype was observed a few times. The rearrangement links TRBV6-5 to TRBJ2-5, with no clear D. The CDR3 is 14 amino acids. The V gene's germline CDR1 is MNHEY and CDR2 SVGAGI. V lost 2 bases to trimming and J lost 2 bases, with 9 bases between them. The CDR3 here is CASSYDWAQETQYF. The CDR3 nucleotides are TGTGCCAGCAGTTACGATTGGGCTCAAGAGACCCAGTACTTC.

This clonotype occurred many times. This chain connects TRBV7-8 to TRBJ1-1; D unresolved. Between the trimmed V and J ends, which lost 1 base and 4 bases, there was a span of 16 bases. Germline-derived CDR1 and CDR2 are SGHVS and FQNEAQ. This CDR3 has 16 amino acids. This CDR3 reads CASSLGDRVPGTEAFF. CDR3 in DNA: TGTGCCAGCAGCTTAGGGGATCGGGTACCGGGCACTGAAGCTTTCTTT.

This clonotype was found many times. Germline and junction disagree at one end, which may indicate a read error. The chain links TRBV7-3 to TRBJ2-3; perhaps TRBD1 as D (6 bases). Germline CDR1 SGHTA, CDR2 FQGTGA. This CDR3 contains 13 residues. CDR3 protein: CASSSGHPETQYF. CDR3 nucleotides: TGTGCCAGCAGCTCGGGACACCCAGAAACGCAGTATTTT. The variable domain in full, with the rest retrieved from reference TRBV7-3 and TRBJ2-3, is GAGVSQTPSNKVTEKGKYVELRCDPISGHTALYWYRQSLGQGPEFLIYFQGTGAADDSGLPNDRFFAVRPEGSVSTLKIQRTERGDSAVYLCASSSGHPETQYFGPGTRLTVL.

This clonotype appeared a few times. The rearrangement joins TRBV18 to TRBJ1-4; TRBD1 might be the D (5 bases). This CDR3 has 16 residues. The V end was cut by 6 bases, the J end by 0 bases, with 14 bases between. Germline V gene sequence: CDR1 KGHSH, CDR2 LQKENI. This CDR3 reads CASSGGAGATNEKLFF. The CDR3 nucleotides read TGTGCCAGCTCCGGAGGGGCAGGAGCAACTAATGAAAAACTGTTTTTT.

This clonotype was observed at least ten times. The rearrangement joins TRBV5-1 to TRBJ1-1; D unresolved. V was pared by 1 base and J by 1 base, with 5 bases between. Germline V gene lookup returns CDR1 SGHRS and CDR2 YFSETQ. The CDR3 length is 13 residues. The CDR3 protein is CASSLWWNTEAFF. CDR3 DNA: TGCGCCAGCAGCTTGTGGTGGAACACTGAAGCTTTCTTT.

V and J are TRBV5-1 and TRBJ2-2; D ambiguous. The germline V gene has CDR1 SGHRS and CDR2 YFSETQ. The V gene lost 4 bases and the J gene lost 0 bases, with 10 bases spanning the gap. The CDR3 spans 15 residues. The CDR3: CASSVGYSNTGELFF. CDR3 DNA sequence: TGCGCCAGCAGCGTGGGTTACTCGAACACCGGGGAGCTGTTTTTT.

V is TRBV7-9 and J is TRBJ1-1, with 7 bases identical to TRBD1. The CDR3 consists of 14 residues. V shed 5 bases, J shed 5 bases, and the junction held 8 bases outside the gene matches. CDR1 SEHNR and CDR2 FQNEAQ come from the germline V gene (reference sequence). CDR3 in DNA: TGTGCCAGCAGCCCGACAGGGAGAACAACTGAAGCTTTCTTT. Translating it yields CASSPTGRTTEAFF.